This T cell receptor (beta chain) was found in a study of control samples from healthy donors and cancer patients. The protocol was immunoSEQ multiplex PCR, while the TCRdb copy is restricted to in-frame clones and leaves out a portion. Of about 55,000 clones listed, approximately 88% were seen once; the top ten hold about 3.5%. The CDR3 has 15 residues. Germline CDR1 MNHNY, CDR2 SVGAGI (reference sequence). V was shortened by 4 bases and J by 0 bases, with 10 bases between the two germline ends. This TCR derives from a man over 45 in good health. The specimen was blood. The chain uses TRBV6-6 and TRBJ1-3; no clear D. The CDR3 DNA reads as TGTGCCAGCAGTTGGACCGTTAGCTCTGGAAACACCATATATTTT. It is translated as CASSWTVSSGNTIYF.